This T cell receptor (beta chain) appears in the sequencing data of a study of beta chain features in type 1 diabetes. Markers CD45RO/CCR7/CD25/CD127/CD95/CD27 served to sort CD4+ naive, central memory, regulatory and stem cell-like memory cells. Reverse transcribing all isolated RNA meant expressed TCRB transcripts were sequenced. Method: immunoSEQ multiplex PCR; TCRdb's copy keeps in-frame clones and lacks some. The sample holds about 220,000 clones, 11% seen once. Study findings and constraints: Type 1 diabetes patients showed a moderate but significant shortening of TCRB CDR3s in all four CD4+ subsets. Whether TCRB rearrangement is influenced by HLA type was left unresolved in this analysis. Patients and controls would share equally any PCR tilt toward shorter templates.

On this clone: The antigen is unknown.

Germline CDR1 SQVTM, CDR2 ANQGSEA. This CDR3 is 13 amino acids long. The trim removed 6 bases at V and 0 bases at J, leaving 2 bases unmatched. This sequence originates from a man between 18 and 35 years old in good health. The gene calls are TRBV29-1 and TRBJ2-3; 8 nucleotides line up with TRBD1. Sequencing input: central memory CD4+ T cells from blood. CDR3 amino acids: CSVRQGSTDTQYF. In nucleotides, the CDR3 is TGCAGCGTGCGACAGGGGAGCACAGATACGCAGTATTTT.